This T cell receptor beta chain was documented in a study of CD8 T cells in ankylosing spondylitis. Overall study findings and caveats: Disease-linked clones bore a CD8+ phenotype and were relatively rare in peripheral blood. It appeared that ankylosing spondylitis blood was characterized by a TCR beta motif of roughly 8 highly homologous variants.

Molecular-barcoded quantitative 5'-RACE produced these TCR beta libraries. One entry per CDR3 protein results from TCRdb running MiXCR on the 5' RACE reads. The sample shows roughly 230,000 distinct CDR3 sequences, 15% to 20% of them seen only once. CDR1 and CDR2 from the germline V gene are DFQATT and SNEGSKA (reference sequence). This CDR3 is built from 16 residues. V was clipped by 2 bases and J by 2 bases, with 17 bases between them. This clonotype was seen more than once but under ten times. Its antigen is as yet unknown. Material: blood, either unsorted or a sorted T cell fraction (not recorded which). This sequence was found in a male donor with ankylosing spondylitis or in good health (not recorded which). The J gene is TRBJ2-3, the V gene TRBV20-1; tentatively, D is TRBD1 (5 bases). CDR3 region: CSARRARTPYTDTQYF. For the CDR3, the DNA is TGCAGTGCTAGAAGAGCCAGGACACCTTACACAGATACGCAGTATTTT.